This T cell receptor beta chain was captured in a study of identical twins. The study's findings and limits: One should note that invariant MAIT and iNKT cells could partly confound zero-insertion analyses. For cord blood, abundant beta clonotypes had fewer insertions, unlike memory repertoires, which showed none. Shared out-of-frame alpha sequences (those common to twins) showed excess low generation probability.

V was cut by 4 bases and J by 0 bases, with 8 bases left in between. CDR1 WSHSY and CDR2 SAAADI come from the germline V gene. The CDR3 loop spans 14 amino acids. This clonotype has a handful of counts. The antigen is unknown. From the 5' RACE reads, TCRdb called clonotypes with MiXCR, one entry per CDR3 protein. The table lists nearly 650,000 distinct CDR3 sequences, roughly 7.1% of them singletons. A further study also used this sample, focusing on yellow fever vaccine responses in identical twins.

The receptor was isolated from a woman aged 18-35 years in good health. Specimen: PBMCs. The chain recombines TRBV10-2 with TRBJ2-3; D call uncertain. The CDR3 loop is CASSVTSSTDTQYF. CDR3 DNA: TGCGCCAGCAGTGTTACGTCTAGCACAGATACGCAGTATTTT.